The 9 T cell receptor beta chains presented below share a single source sample, sequenced in a study of response to subunit inactivated influenza vaccine. TCRdb called the RT-PCR reads again in MiXCR, with one record for every CDR3 protein. Here the sample spans roughly 780,000 distinct CDR3 sequences, around a sixth being singletons. The sequencing used PBMCs from blood, collected around 5 days after vaccination. The receptors here all came from a man over 45 who received an inactivated influenza vaccine.

The chain carries TRBV6-2 or TRBV6-3 and TRBJ2-3, with D unresolved. The CDR3 consists of 13 residues. The germline V gene encodes CDR1 MNHEY and CDR2 SVGEGT. The V end lost 3 bases, the J end lost 3 bases, and 7 bases lay between the germline ends. CDR3 DNA sequence: TGTGCCAGCAGTTATGCGGAGACAGATACGCAGTATTTT. Translation gives CASSYAETDTQYF.

The chain has TRBV9 and TRBJ2-5; the D is unclear. Germline CDR1 is SGDLS and CDR2 is YYNGEE. This CDR3 is built from 14 residues. Trimming shortened V by 0 bases and J by 4 bases, and 10 bases separated the two germline ends. The CDR3 sequence is CASSVGSRGETQYF. The CDR3 region has the DNA TGTGCCAGCAGCGTAGGGTCCAGAGGAGAGACCCAGTACTTC.

The chain's CDR3 is CASSDWGASTDTQYF. Written as DNA, the CDR3 is TGTGCCAGCAGTGATTGGGGGGCGTCCACAGATACGCAGTATTTT. The V call is TRBV12-3 or TRBV12-4, the J call TRBJ2-3; D may match TRBD1 or TRBD2 (6 bases each). The CDR3 is 15 amino acids. Trimming stripped 5 bases from V and 2 bases from J, with 14 bases between.

In its sample, this clonotype was seen a few times. The genes are TRBV5-1 and TRBJ2-7, with 9 bases lining up with TRBD2. This CDR3 contains 14 residues. After removal of 3 bases from V and 2 bases from J, the junction contained 3 bases not matched to a gene. CDR1 is SGHRS and CDR2 is YFSETQ in the germline V gene. CDR3 sequence: CASSWTSETYEQYF. The CDR3 DNA reads as TGCGCCAGCAGCTGGACTAGCGAAACCTACGAGCAGTACTTC.

This rearrangement joins TRBV20-1 to TRBJ1-4; the D is unclear. The ends were cut back, 6 bases at V and 0 bases at J, with 8 bases in the middle. Germline loops: CDR1 DFQATT, CDR2 SNEGSKA (reference sequence). The length of the CDR3 is 13 residues. The CDR3 region is CSAVFATNEKLFF. The CDR3 DNA reads TGCAGTGCGGTGTTTGCAACTAATGAAAAACTGTTTTTT.

The chain combines TRBV6-1 with TRBJ2-1; D possibly corresponds to TRBD1 (6 bases). V was cut by 5 bases and J by 7 bases, with 15 bases left in between. The CDR3 totals 14 residues. The germline V gene encodes CDR1 MNHNS and CDR2 SASEGT. CDR3 sequence (DNA): TGTGCCAGCAGTCAGGGGCAGGGGTCAAATGAGCAGTTCTTC. Protein: CASSQGQGSNEQFF.

This clonotype has only a few counts. The rearrangement joins TRBV5-1 to TRBJ2-7, with TRBD2 matching 8 bases. The CDR3 is made up of 14 amino acids. With V trimmed by 4 bases and J by 5 bases, 8 bases remained unmatched. The germline gives CDR1 SGHRS, CDR2 YFSETQ. The DNA for the CDR3 is TGCGCCAGCAGCCTCAAGCGGGAGTCCCACGAGCAGTACTTC. It encodes CASSLKRESHEQYF.

The chain recombines TRBV12-3 or TRBV12-4 with TRBJ2-2; D perhaps matches TRBD1 (6 bases). Trimming shortened V by 7 bases and J by 4 bases, and 19 bases separated the two germline ends. This CDR3 comprises 16 residues. This CDR3 reads CASTFGWGRVTGELFF. The CDR3 coding sequence is TGTGCCAGCACTTTCGGGTGGGGGCGGGTCACCGGGGAGCTGTTTTTT.

V usage is TRBV12-3 or TRBV12-4 and J usage is TRBJ1-1, with a weak D call TRBD1 (6 bases). The CDR3 is 14 amino acids. The V end lost 6 bases, the J end lost 1 base, and 12 bases lay between the germline ends. The CDR3 DNA is TGTGCCAGCAGCCCCGACAGGACGAACACTGAAGCTTTCTTT. This codes for CASSPDRTNTEAFF.